The clone carrying this T cell receptor beta chain was picked up many times. Its antigen is unidentified. The sample comes from a study of neurological immune-mediated disorders. Notes on the study in general: Falling below healthy controls, multiple sclerosis showed the least TCR clonal expansion, while HTLV-1-associated myelopathy showed the most.

Germline V gene sequence: CDR1 SGHAT, CDR2 FQNNGV. The CDR3 covers 18 residues. The V gene end was trimmed by 4 bases and the J gene end by 1 base; junction bases not matched to a gene: 9. 5'RACE generated cDNA with 10-nucleotide random UMIs. MiXCR, run by TCRdb on the 5' RACE reads, gives a single entry per CDR3 protein. The top ten clones hold more than 9.5% of a sample with about 45,000 distinct CDR3 sequences, about 14% of them seen once. Time point specified: longitudinal time-point 3. Volunteers from a blood bank in Maryland, USA, constituted the healthy controls. Preparation of the unsorted libraries drew on 2 million PBMCs stored at -80 C.

The chain employs TRBV11-2 and TRBJ2-6; 8 nucleotides line up with TRBD1. The source of this sequence is a man younger than 45 in good health. Sequenced: PBMCs. The CDR3 nucleotides read TGTGCCAGCAGCTCCACCGGGACAGGCTTGTCTGGGGCCAACGTCCTGACTTTC. Amino acids: CASSSTGTGLSGANVLTF.